This is a list of T cell receptor beta chains from one sample in a study of blood T cell repertoires in COVID-19. Sequencing was performed with immunoSEQ multiplex PCR; in TCRdb, only in-frame clones are kept and a portion is missing. The sample has about 120,000 clones, around 83% seen once; the top ten hold around 3.4%. The sequencing sample was made of peripheral blood. The receptors shown here come from a middle-aged man with acute or convalescent COVID-19. The CDR3 runs from the conserved cysteine through the conserved F or W. A D gene is named only where the DNA matches it firmly. Clone size appears in some rows only: once, few, many, or a class for an expanded clone.

D gene	V gene	J gene	CDR3 length	clone size	CDR3 protein	CDR3 DNA
-	TRBV12-5	TRBJ2-3	15	-	CASGLVTGVGDTQYF	TGTGCTAGTGGTTTGGTAACGGGGGTGGGAGATACGCAGTATTTT
TRBD1	TRBV30	TRBJ1-3	15	-	CAWSRTGSSGNTIYF	TGTGCCTGGAGTCGGACAGGGAGCTCTGGAAACACCATATATTTT
-	TRBV4-1	TRBJ2-3	12	-	CASSSQSDTQYF	TGCGCCAGCAGCAGTCAGTCAGATACGCAGTATTTT
-	TRBV7-2	TRBJ1-2	13	-	CASSLYQTAGYTF	TGTGCCAGCAGCTTATACCAGACTGCTGGCTACACCTTC
-	TRBV7-3	TRBJ2-7	15	-	CASSPGPGESYEQYF	TGTGCCAGCAGCCCTGGACCAGGGGAGAGCTACGAGCAGTACTTC
TRBD1	TRBV4-1	TRBJ1-4	15	-	CASSLRGLDNEKLFF	TGCGCCAGCAGCCTTAGGGGGCTTGATAATGAAAAACTGTTTTTT
TRBD1	TRBV5-1	TRBJ2-7	19	-	CASSLALTTGTGKSYEQYF	TGCGCCAGCAGCTTGGCCCTAACCACCGGGACAGGGAAGAGCTACGAGCAGTACTTC
-	TRBV6-5	TRBJ1-2	15	-	CASSYSPREAYGYTF	TGTGCCAGCAGTTACTCTCCCAGGGAGGCCTATGGCTACACCTTC
TRBD2	TRBV13	TRBJ2-7	14	once	CASSEGLASYEQYF	TGTGCCAGCAGCGAGGGACTAGCGAGCTACGAGCAGTACTTC
TRBD2	TRBV9	TRBJ2-7	17	-	CASSPRGSGGASYEQYF	TGTGCCAGCAGCCCCAGGGGTAGCGGGGGGGCCAGCTACGAGCAGTACTTC
TRBD1	TRBV9	TRBJ2-3	16	-	CASSVGTASSTDTQYF	TGTGCCAGCAGCGTTGGGACAGCGTCTAGCACAGATACGCAGTATTTT
-	TRBV4-3	TRBJ1-4	21	-	CASSQVREASGLSTTNEKLFF	TGCGCCAGCAGCCAAGTCCGAGAGGCATCGGGTTTATCCACAACAAATGAAAAACTGTTTTTT
TRBD1	TRBV30	TRBJ2-3	15	once	CAWVRGQGNSDTQYF	TGTGCCTGGGTCCGGGGACAGGGAAACTCAGATACGCAGTATTTT
TRBD1	TRBV20-1	TRBJ2-2	19	-	CSASRIGGWDRSNTGELFF	TGCAGTGCTAGTCGGATCGGGGGTTGGGACAGGTCGAACACCGGGGAGCTGTTTTTT
-	TRBV5-1	TRBJ2-7	15	-	CASSLEQGSGYEQYF	TGCGCCAGCAGCTTGGAGCAGGGGTCAGGTTACGAGCAGTACTTC
TRBD1	TRBV4-1	TRBJ1-1	14	-	CASSQGQGNTEAFF	TGCGCCAGCAGCCAGGGACAGGGGAACACTGAAGCTTTCTTT
-	TRBV4-1	TRBJ2-7	14	-	CASSQDTTAYEQYF	TGCGCCAGCAGCCAAGATACTACGGCCTACGAGCAGTACTTC
TRBD1	TRBV10-3	TRBJ1-2	15	once	CAISESQGLTYGYTF	TGTGCCATCAGTGAGTCACAGGGGCTTACCTATGGCTACACCTTC
-	TRBV5-1	TRBJ2-7	15	-	CASSLALGIGSEQYF	TGCGCCAGCAGCTTGGCCCTCGGGATAGGGTCCGAGCAGTACTTC